The T cell receptor (beta chain) described here comes from a study of cytomegalovirus exposure and HLA in healthy donors. The overall study: In a later analysis, the roughly 120 validation repertoires were reported to have used the same platform as the 666 first-cohort repertoires. Overall study findings and caveats: Subsequent analysis of the approximately 110 validation repertoires found a tendency for first-cohort TCR clusters to co-occur. Researchers reported that three CMV-associated chains were confirmed in vitro as CMV antigen-specific.

Points on this clone: Antigen specificity is unknown.

The CDR3 runs to 13 residues. In germline, CDR1 is GTSNPN, CDR2 SVGIG (reference sequence). Trimming cost V 5 bases and J 0 bases; bases outside gene matches: 1. The method was immunoSEQ multiplex PCR; TCRdb's version includes in-frame clones alone and lacks a portion of them. The sample contains 180,000 or so clones, roughly 86% of which appear only once. The approximately 130-subject validation cohort, separate from the approximately 630-subject first cohort, included the donors. This TCR came from a man aged 25-40 years in good health and CMV-seropositive. V is TRBV30 and J is TRBJ1-2, with 9 positions matching TRBD1. The specimen was PBMCs. The CDR3 DNA sequence: TGTGCCTGGGGGACAGGGTCTAACTATGGCTACACCTTC. Protein product: CAWGTGSNYGYTF.